What follows is one TCR beta chain and its context. Its antigen remains unidentified. The ends were cut back, 5 bases at V and 11 bases at J, with 16 bases in the middle. The CDR3 runs 14 residues. Germline values: CDR1 SEHNR, CDR2 FQNEAQ (reference sequence). These data come from a study of T-cell reconstitution after alpha-beta-depleted transplantation in children. Whole-study findings and limits: TCRbeta diversity was high at day 60 in some patients (a result of surviving recipient T cells and thymic progenitors). Hyperexpanded clones declined; after one year, newly produced T cells mostly supplied diversity.

Library preparation (for TCRbeta) was performed with unique molecular identifiers. TCRdb redid the calling of the PCR reads with MiXCR, one entry per CDR3 protein. This table holds 350,000 to 500,000 distinct CDR3 sequences, 43% found once. V is TRBV7-9 and J is TRBJ1-6; D might be TRBD1 (6 bases). Here the sequenced sample was PBMCs, taken before TCRalphabeta/CD19-depleted stem cell transplant. The sequence derives from a girl aged 2 to 9 with aplastic anemia, due to receive a stem cell transplant. This chain's CDR3 is CASSPGQSEPPLHF. The DNA for the CDR3 is TGTGCCAGCAGCCCCGGACAGAGCGAGCCACCCCTCCACTTT.